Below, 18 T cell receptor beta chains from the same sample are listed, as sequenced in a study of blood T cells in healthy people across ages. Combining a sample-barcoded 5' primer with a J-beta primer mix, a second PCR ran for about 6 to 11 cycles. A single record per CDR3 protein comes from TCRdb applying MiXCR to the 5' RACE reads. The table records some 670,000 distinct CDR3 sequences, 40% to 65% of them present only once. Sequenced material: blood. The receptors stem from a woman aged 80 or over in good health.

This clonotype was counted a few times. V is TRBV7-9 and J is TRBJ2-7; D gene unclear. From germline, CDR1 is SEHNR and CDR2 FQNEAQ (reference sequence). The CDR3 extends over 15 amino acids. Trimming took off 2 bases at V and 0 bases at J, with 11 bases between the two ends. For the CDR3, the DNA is TGTGCCAGCAGCTTACCTGGGCCGAGCTCCTACGAGCAGTACTTC. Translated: CASSLPGPSSYEQYF.

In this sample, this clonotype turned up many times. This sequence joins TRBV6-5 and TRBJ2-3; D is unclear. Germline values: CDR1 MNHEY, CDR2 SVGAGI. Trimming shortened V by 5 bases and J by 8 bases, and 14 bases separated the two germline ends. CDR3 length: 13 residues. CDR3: CASSAILLPTQYF. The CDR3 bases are TGTGCCAGCAGTGCCATTCTGTTACCTACGCAGTATTTT.

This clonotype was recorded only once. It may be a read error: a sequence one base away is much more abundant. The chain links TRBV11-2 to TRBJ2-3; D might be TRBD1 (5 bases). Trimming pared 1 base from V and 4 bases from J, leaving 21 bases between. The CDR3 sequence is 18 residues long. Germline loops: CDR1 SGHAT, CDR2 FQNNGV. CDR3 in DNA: TGTGCCAGCAGCTTAGGAGGTTGGGGCCCAGGGTCCGCAGATACGCAGTATTTT. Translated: CASSLGGWGPGSADTQYF.

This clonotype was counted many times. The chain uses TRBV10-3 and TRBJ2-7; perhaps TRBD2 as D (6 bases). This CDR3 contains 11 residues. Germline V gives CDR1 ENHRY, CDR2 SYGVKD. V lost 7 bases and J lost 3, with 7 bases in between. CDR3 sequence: CAIMTSYEQYF. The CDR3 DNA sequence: TGTGCCATCATGACTAGCTACGAGCAGTACTTC.

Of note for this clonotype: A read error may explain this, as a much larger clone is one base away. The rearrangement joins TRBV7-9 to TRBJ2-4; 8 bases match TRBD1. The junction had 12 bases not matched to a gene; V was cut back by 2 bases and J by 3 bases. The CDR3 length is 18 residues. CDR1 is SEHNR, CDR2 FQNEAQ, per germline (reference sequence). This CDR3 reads CASSLSGGGACGKNIQYF. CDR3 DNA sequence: TGTGCCAGCAGCTTATCAGGGGGCGGCGCCTGCGGCAAAAACATTCAGTACTTC.

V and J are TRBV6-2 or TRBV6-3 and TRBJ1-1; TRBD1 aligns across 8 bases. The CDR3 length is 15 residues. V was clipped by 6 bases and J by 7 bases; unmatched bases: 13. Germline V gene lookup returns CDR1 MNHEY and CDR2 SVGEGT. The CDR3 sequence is CASSSGQGDGGEAFF. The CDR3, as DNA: TGTGCCAGCAGCTCCGGACAGGGAGATGGTGGTGAAGCTTTCTTT.

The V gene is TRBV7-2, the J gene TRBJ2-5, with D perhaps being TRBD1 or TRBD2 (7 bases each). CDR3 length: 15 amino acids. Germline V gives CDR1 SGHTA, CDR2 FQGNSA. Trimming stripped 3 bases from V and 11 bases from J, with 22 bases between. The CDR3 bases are TGTGCCAGCAGCTTCCAGGGGGGAGGGAGCAATGAGCAGTACTTC. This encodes CASSFQGGGSNEQYF.

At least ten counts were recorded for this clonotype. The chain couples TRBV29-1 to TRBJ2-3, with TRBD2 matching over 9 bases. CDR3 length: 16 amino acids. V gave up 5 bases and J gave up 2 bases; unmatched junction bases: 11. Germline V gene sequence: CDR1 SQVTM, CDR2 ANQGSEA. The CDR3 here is CSVNILAGANTDTQYF. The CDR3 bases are TGCAGCGTTAACATCTTAGCGGGAGCGAACACAGATACGCAGTATTTT.

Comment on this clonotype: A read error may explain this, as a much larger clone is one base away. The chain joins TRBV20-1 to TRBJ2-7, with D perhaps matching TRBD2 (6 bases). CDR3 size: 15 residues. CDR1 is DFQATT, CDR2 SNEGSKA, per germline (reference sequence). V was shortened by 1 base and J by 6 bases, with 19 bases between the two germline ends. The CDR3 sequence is CSARGIAGLIGEQYF. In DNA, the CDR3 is TGCAGTGCTAGAGGTATTGCGGGACTTATAGGCGAGCAGTACTTC.

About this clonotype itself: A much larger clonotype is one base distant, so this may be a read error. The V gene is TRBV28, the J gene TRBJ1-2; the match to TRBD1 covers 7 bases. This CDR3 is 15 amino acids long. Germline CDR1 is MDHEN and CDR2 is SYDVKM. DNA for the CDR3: TGTGCCACCCAGGGACAGACACTAACTAACTATGACTACACCTTC. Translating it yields CATQGQTLTNYDYTF.

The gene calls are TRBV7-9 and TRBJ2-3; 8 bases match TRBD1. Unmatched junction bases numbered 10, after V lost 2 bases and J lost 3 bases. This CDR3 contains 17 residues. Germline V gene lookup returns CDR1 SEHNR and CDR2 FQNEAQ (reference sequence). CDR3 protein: CASSLQPDRGTTDTQYF. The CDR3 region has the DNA TGTGCCAGCAGCTTACAACCAGACAGGGGAACAACAGATACGCAGTATTTT.

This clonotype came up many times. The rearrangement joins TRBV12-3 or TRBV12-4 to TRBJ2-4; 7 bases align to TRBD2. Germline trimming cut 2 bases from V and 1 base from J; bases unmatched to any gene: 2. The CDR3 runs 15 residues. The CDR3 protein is CASSLSGMAKNIQYF. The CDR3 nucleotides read TGTGCCAGCAGTTTAAGCGGGATGGCCAAAAACATTCAGTACTTC.

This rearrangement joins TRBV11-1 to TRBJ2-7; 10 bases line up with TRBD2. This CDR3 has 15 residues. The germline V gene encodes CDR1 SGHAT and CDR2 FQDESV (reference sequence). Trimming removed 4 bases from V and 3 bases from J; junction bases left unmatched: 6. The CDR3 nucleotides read TGTGCCAGCAGCTGGACTAGCGGAGCCCTCTACGAGCAGTACTTC. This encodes CASSWTSGALYEQYF.

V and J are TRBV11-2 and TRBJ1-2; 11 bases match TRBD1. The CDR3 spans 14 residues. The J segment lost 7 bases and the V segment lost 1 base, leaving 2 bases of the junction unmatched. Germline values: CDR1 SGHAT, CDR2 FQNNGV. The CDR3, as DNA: TGTGCCAGCAGCTTAGCCGGGACAGGGGGTGGCTACACCTTC. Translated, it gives CASSLAGTGGGYTF.

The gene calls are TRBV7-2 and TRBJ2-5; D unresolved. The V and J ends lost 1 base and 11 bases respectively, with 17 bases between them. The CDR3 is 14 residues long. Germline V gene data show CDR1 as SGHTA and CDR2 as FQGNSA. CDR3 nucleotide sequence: TGTGCCAGCAGCTTAGGGCTTTCCTCCAATGAGCAGTACTTC. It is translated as CASSLGLSSNEQYF.

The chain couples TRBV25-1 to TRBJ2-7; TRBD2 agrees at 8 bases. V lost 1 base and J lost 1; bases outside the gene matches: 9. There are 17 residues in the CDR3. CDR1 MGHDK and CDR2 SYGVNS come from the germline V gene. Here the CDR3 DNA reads TGTGCCAGCAGTGAATGGCCCGTTAGCGGGAAATCCTACGAGCAGTACTTC. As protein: CASSEWPVSGKSYEQYF.

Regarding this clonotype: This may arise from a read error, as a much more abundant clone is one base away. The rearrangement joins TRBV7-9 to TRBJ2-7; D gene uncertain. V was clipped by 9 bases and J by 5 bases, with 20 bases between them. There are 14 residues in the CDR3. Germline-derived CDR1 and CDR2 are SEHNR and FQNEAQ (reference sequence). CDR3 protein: CASSTPQENDEQYF. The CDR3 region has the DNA TGTGCCAGTAGCACACCCCAGGAGAACGACGAGCAGTACTTC. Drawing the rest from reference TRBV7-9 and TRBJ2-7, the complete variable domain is DTGVSQNPRHKITKRGQNVTFRCDPISEHNRLYWYRQTLGQGPEFLTYFQNEAQLEKSRLLSDRFSAERPKGSFSTLEIQRTEQGDSAMYLCASSTPQENDEQYFGPGTRLTVT.

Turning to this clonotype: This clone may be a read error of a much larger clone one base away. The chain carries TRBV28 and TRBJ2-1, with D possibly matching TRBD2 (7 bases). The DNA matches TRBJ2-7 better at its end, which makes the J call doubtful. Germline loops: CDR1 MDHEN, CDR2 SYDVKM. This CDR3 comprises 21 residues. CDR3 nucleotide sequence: TGTGCCAGCAGTTCCACGACCTCCACCTGGGGGGGCCCCAGCTCCTACAATGAGCAGTACTTC. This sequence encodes CASSSTTSTWGGPSSYNEQYF.